What follows are 4 T cell receptor beta chains derived from one specimen sequenced in a study of graft-versus-host responses after intestinal transplantation (dated by TCRdb to 2020 to 2022). The library relied on the immunoSEQ multiplex PCR assay. TCRdb provides this immuneACCESS table in a form limited to in-frame rearrangements. Some clones are lacking; in checked studies, under half of them reflect an unresolved V gene, and why the rest are absent is not known. The table for this sample lists some 120,000 clones; 90% to 95% of them were counted only once. Approximately 1.2% of the sample rests with the top ten. These receptors have no identified antigens. The time point label here, explained by the study, means: cells obtained before transplantation from donor or recipient. Sample: unstimulated CD8+ T cells sorted from spleen or lymph node cells, taken before transplant. The source is a human donor who was the organ donor for an intestinal transplant.

A remark on this clone: One end of the junction fails to match germline, which may point to a read error. DNA for the CDR3: TGTGCCAGCAGCGAAGGTAATGAGCAGTTCTTC. Translation gives CASSEGNEQFF. This sequence joins TRBV6-1 and TRBJ2-1; no firm D call. Germline assignment: CDR1 MNHNS and CDR2 SASEGT. This CDR3 comprises 11 residues.

This chain connects TRBV20-1 to TRBJ1-2; D is unclear. CDR3 length equals 10 residues. From germline, CDR1 is DFQATT and CDR2 SNEGSKA (reference sequence). The V end lost 0 bases, the J end lost 7 bases, and 3 bases lay between the germline ends. CDR3 coding DNA: TGCAGTGCTAGAGACAGTGGCTACACCTTC. Amino acids: CSARDSGYTF.

The rearrangement links TRBV9 to TRBJ2-1; 8 bases fit TRBD2. CDR3 length equals 17 residues. Trimming took 0 bases from V and 8 from J; bases not matched to a gene: 13. The germline gives CDR1 SGDLS, CDR2 YYNGEE. CDR3 sequence (DNA): TGTGCCAGCAGCGTAGCTACGGGGTTAGCGGGATGGGATGAGCAGTTCTTC. Residues: CASSVATGLAGWDEQFF.

This clone was observed once. The chain uses TRBV29-1 and TRBJ2-7; no clear D. The V and J ends lost 3 bases and 3 bases respectively, with 6 bases between them. The germline V gene encodes CDR1 SQVTM and CDR2 ANQGSEA. The CDR3 is 11 amino acids. CDR3 DNA sequence: TGCAGCGTTGATGTGGGCTACGAGCAGTACTTC. It is translated as CSVDVGYEQYF.